The 21 T cell receptor beta chains presented below share a single source sample, sequenced in a study of shared clonotypes between healthy human individuals. The naive CD8 fraction comprised CD45RO-negative cells positively selected for CCR7 and excluded terminally differentiated effector memory CD45RA+ cells. Repertoires were generated with immunoSEQ multiplex PCR, while TCRdb's copy carries only in-frame clones and drops some. Among around 650,000 clones, about 96% were seen once, and the ten largest hold around 0.1%. Sequenced: naive CD8+ T cells sorted from blood. These receptors were collected from a woman in her twenties or thirties in good health.

The chain joins TRBV5-4 to TRBJ2-7; 7 bases map to TRBD2. This CDR3 contains 13 residues. The trim removed 3 bases at V and 5 bases at J, leaving 5 bases unmatched. The germline V gene encodes CDR1 SGHNT and CDR2 YYREEE (reference sequence). The DNA for the CDR3 is TGTGCCAGCAGCTGGAGGGAGGGCGACGAGCAGTACTTC. This encodes CASSWREGDEQYF.

The chain has TRBV6-1 and TRBJ1-3; D is unresolved. The CDR3 length is 11 residues. Between the trimmed V and J ends, which lost 2 bases and 6 bases, there was a span of 2 bases. Per germline, CDR1 MNHNS and CDR2 SASEGT. The CDR3 coding sequence is TGTGCCAGCAGTGAATTAAACACCATATATTTT. This gives the protein CASSELNTIYF.

This chain joins TRBV5-6 and TRBJ2-2, with 7 bases fitting TRBD2. Germline values: CDR1 SGHDT, CDR2 YYEEEE. The CDR3 is 17 residues long. The V and J ends lost 0 bases and 3 bases, in that order; junction bases with no gene match: 8. CDR3 in DNA: TGTGCCAGCAGCTTGGCAGTGGCGGGAGAAGACACCGGGGAGCTGTTTTTT. Its protein is CASSLAVAGEDTGELFF.

The rearrangement links TRBV14 to TRBJ1-1; D remains ambiguous. This CDR3 is built from 15 residues. CDR1 is SGHDN, CDR2 FVKESK, per germline. Trimming took 1 base from V and 0 from J, leaving 9 bases between them. The CDR3 is CASSQGEIMNTEAFF. The CDR3 DNA reads as TGTGCCAGCAGCCAAGGGGAGATCATGAACACTGAAGCTTTCTTT.

The chain recombines TRBV7-8 with TRBJ2-2; D is perhaps TRBD1 (6 bases). Trimming took off 1 base at V and 0 bases at J, with 27 bases between the two ends. CDR3 size: 22 residues. Germline-derived CDR1 and CDR2 are SGHVS and FQNEAQ. CDR3 in amino acids: CASSLDRGRQGRRNSNTGELFF. The CDR3 bases are TGTGCCAGCAGCTTAGATAGGGGCCGCCAGGGGCGCCGAAACTCGAACACCGGGGAGCTGTTTTTT.

J is TRBJ2-7 and V is TRBV2, with TRBD1 identical over 7 bases. V gave up 5 bases and J gave up 3 bases; unmatched junction bases: 7. CDR1 SNHLY and CDR2 FYNNEI come from the germline V gene. The CDR3 is 14 residues long. Written as DNA, the CDR3 is TGTGCCAGCAGTCCGGACGGACAGGACTACGAGCAGTACTTC. Translation gives CASSPDGQDYEQYF.

For the CDR3, the DNA is TGTGCCAGCAGCTCGCCTTGGCGGGAGTCTGACTACGAGCAGTACTTC. Its translation is CASSSPWRESDYEQYF. The gene calls are TRBV5-6 and TRBJ2-7; 7 bases match TRBD2. The length of the CDR3 is 16 residues. The ends lost 3 bases at V and 3 bases at J; junction bases unmatched: 12. The germline gives CDR1 SGHDT, CDR2 YYEEEE. The full variable domain, in which reference TRBV5-6 and TRBJ2-7 provide the parts outside the CDR3, is DAGVTQSPTHLIKTRGQQVTLRCSPKSGHDTVSWYQQALGQGPQFIFQYYEEEERQRGNFPDRFSGHQFPNYSSELNVNALLLGDSALYLCASSSPWRESDYEQYFGPGTRLTVT.

The DNA for the CDR3 is TGCGCCAGCAGCTTGGTGGAAGTGAGCCAATCTCTGGGAAACACCATATATTTT. Amino acids: CASSLVEVSQSLGNTIYF. This chain uses TRBV5-1 with TRBJ1-3; D not certain. V lost 0 bases and J 4 bases, leaving 20 bases between the germline ends. The germline CDR1 and CDR2 sequences are SGHRS and YFSETQ. The CDR3 spans 18 residues.

DNA for the CDR3: TGTGCCAGCAGTTCACCGCTAGCGGGAGTGAAGGTAGAGACCCAGTACTTC. Protein: CASSSPLAGVKVETQYF. J is TRBJ2-5 and V is TRBV28, with 10 bases aligning to TRBD2. The V gene's germline CDR1 is MDHEN and CDR2 SYDVKM. This CDR3 contains 17 residues. V shed 4 bases and J 4 bases; nucleotides not matched to a gene: 12.

The genes are TRBV7-8 and TRBJ1-1, with 7 bases identical to TRBD1. Trimming cost V 3 bases and J 1 base; bases outside gene matches: 5. The length of the CDR3 is 15 residues. Germline lookup yields CDR1 SGHVS and CDR2 FQNEAQ. The CDR3 spells CASSFARDRNTEAFF. CDR3 nucleotide sequence: TGTGCCAGCAGCTTCGCGCGGGACAGGAACACTGAAGCTTTCTTT.

The chain is built from TRBV7-2 and TRBJ2-4; TRBD1 agrees at 10 bases. V dropped 5 bases and J dropped 0; count of bases not matched to a gene: 4. This CDR3 region has 16 residues. Per germline, CDR1 SGHTA and CDR2 FQGNSA. Written as DNA, the CDR3 is TGTGCCAGCAGCCCCTGGACAGGGGGAGCCAAAAACATTCAGTACTTC. Encoded protein: CASSPWTGGAKNIQYF.

The chain is built from TRBV28 and TRBJ2-2; possible D gene TRBD1, 6 bases. V was clipped by 4 bases and J by 4 bases, with 16 bases between them. Germline CDR1 reads MDHEN; CDR2 reads SYDVKM. This CDR3 comprises 16 residues. The DNA of the CDR3 is TGTGCCAGCAGTTCCTCACAGGGCGCCCTCACCGGGGAGCTGTTTTTT. It is translated as CASSSSQGALTGELFF.

The chain carries TRBV15 and TRBJ2-7, with D perhaps assigned TRBD1 or TRBD2 (5 bases each). From germline, CDR1 is LNHNV and CDR2 YYDKDF (reference sequence). V was clipped by 6 bases and J by 7 bases, with 13 bases between them. The CDR3 has 12 residues. The CDR3 loop is CATSHKGEEQYF. The DNA for the CDR3 is TGTGCCACCAGTCATAAAGGGGAGGAGCAGTACTTC.

This chain's CDR3 is CAWSVRQGYEQYF. For the CDR3, the DNA is TGTGCCTGGAGTGTACGACAGGGTTACGAGCAGTACTTC. The chain combines TRBV30 with TRBJ2-7; 7 bases match TRBD1. The CDR3 totals 13 residues. J gave up 4 bases and V 0 bases, and 3 bases lay outside the gene matches. Per germline, CDR1 GTSNPN and CDR2 SVGIG (reference sequence).

The V and J genes are TRBV5-4 and TRBJ2-3, with D perhaps matching TRBD2 (5 bases). With 4 bases removed from V and 2 bases from J, the gap between germline ends came to 5 bases. The CDR3 extends over 12 amino acids. Germline CDR1 SGHNT, CDR2 YYREEE (reference sequence). CDR3: CASSRDTDTQYF. CDR3 nucleotides: TGTGCCAGCAGCCGGGACACAGATACGCAGTATTTT.

The chain couples TRBV29-1 to TRBJ1-2; maybe TRBD1 (5 bases). V was pared by 1 base and J by 6 bases, with 9 bases between. Germline lookup yields CDR1 SQVTM and CDR2 ANQGSEA. CDR3 size: 12 residues. CDR3 coding DNA: TGCAGCGTTGAAGGTAACAGGAATGGCTACACCTTC. Translated, it gives CSVEGNRNGYTF.

V is TRBV6-6 and J is TRBJ2-7, with D possibly matching TRBD1 (6 bases). The ends were cut back, 8 bases at V and 3 bases at J, with 11 bases in the middle. Looked up from germline, CDR1 is MNHNY and CDR2 is SVGAGI (reference sequence). The CDR3 runs 12 residues. The CDR3 DNA follows: TGTGCCAGCTCCGGGACAAGCTACGAGCAGTACTTC. Amino acids: CASSGTSYEQYF.

The chain links TRBV28 to TRBJ2-3; the match to TRBD2 covers 16 bases. The CDR3 spans 17 residues. The J segment lost 2 bases and the V segment lost 10 bases, leaving 9 bases of the junction unmatched. Germline loops: CDR1 MDHEN, CDR2 SYDVKM. The CDR3 region is CATSGTSGRADTDTQYF. CDR3 nucleotides: TGTGCCACATCTGGGACTAGCGGGAGGGCCGACACAGATACGCAGTATTTT.

This clone was observed a single time. V is TRBV6-6 and J is TRBJ1-5; 7 positions match TRBD1. The germline gives CDR1 MNHNY, CDR2 SVGAGI (reference sequence). The junction had 14 bases not matched to a gene; V was cut back by 6 bases and J by 6 bases. The CDR3 covers 16 residues. CDR3 protein: CASSPLGQRGSQPQHF. DNA of the CDR3: TGTGCCAGCAGCCCCCTGGGACAGAGGGGGAGTCAGCCCCAGCATTTT.

The chain uses TRBV5-4 and TRBJ2-5; 7 bases match TRBD1. Germline CDR1 SGHNT, CDR2 YYREEE (reference sequence). This CDR3 region has 17 residues. The V segment lost 4 bases and the J segment 4 bases; nucleotides outside the gene matches: 16. CDR3 nucleotide sequence: TGTGCCAGCAGCCCAACAAACGGACAGGCCCCGAGAGAGACCCAGTACTTC. Protein: CASSPTNGQAPRETQYF.

V usage is TRBV28 and J usage is TRBJ2-1, with D possibly being TRBD1 (6 bases). V was clipped by 7 bases and J by 8 bases, with 21 bases between them. The CDR3 is 15 amino acids. Germline V lookup: CDR1 MDHEN, CDR2 SYDVKM. The CDR3 loop is CASTPAQGSIDEQFF. The CDR3 DNA is TGTGCCAGCACCCCCGCCCAGGGGAGTATAGATGAGCAGTTCTTC.